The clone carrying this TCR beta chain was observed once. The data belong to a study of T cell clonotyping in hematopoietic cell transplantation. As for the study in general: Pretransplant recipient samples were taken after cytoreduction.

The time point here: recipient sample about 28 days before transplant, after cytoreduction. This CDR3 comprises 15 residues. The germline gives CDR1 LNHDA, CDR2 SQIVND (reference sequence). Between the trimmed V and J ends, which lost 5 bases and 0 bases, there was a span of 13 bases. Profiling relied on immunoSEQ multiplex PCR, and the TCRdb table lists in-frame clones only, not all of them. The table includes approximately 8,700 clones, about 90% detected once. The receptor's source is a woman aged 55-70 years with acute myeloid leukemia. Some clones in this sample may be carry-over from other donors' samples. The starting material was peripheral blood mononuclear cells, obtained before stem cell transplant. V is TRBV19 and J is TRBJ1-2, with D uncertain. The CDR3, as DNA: TGTGCCAGTAGTTTCGCACAGCTAGCTAACTATGGCTACACCTTC. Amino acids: CASSFAQLANYGYTF.